The 9 T cell receptor beta chains reported below all come from one sample, sequenced in a study of CD8+ T cells in alopecia areata. Treatment specified: oral pan-JAK inhibitor, 5-10 mg twice daily. Investigators isolated RNA and reverse transcribed it into cDNA to act as the sequencing template. The method was immunoSEQ multiplex PCR; TCRdb's version includes in-frame clones alone and lacks a portion of them. In the table there are around 60,000 clones, roughly 46% of which are singletons. The source material was CD8+ T cells sorted from blood, sampled at approximately week 36, from a patient treated with tofacitinib. The receptors originated from a human donor with alopecia areata.

Only one count was recorded for this clone. V usage is TRBV29-1 and J usage is TRBJ1-2, with D tentatively TRBD1 (5 bases). CDR3 length: 12 amino acids. Germline lookup yields CDR1 SQVTM and CDR2 ANQGSEA. V was pared by 1 base and J by 6 bases, with 9 bases between. CDR3 sequence (DNA): TGCAGCGTTGAAGGAGGGGAAGATGGCTACACCTTC. This gives the protein CSVEGGEDGYTF.

The J gene is TRBJ1-2, the V gene TRBV30; the match to TRBD1 covers 10 bases. The ends lost 2 bases at V and 10 bases at J; junction bases unmatched: 7. The CDR3 is 13 residues long. The V gene's germline CDR1 is GTSNPN and CDR2 SVGIG (reference sequence). The chain's CDR3 is CAWSTGTGDSYTF. Written as DNA, the CDR3 is TGTGCCTGGAGTACCGGGACAGGGGACTCCTACACCTTC.

The sample holds a few counts of this clone. This sequence joins TRBV4-1 and TRBJ2-1; 7 positions agree with TRBD2. Germline V lookup: CDR1 MGHRA, CDR2 YSYEKL. V gave up 9 bases and J gave up 6 bases; unmatched junction bases: 2. This CDR3 is 11 amino acids long. CDR3: CASTSVNEQFF. CDR3 in DNA: TGCGCCAGTACTAGCGTCAATGAGCAGTTCTTC.

This rearrangement joins TRBV29-1 to TRBJ2-3, with TRBD2 as a possible D gene (5 bases). V was pared by 1 base and J by 7 bases, with 15 bases between. The CDR3 contains 14 residues. Per germline, CDR1 SQVTM and CDR2 ANQGSEA. The CDR3 DNA is TGCAGCGTTGAAGTCTGGGGAGAGGCCAATACGCAGTATTTT. It specifies CSVEVWGEANTQYF.

Only a few counts were recorded for this clone. The rearrangement joins TRBV29-1 to TRBJ1-2, with D unresolved. The CDR3 sequence is 9 residues long. V was trimmed by 3 bases and J by 7 bases, leaving 3 bases between them. Germline V lookup: CDR1 SQVTM, CDR2 ANQGSEA. The DNA for the CDR3 is TGCAGCGTTGACAGTGGCTACACCTTC. Its translation: CSVDSGYTF.

The chain links TRBV9 to TRBJ2-1, with D hard to call. The CDR3 is 13 residues long. V lost 1 base and J 8 bases, leaving 10 bases between the germline ends. The germline V gene encodes CDR1 SGDLS and CDR2 YYNGEE. CDR3 in DNA: TGTGCCAGCAGCGTATCGGTTGGGGATGAGCAGTTCTTC. Protein: CASSVSVGDEQFF.

The genes are TRBV9 and TRBJ2-3; 14 positions match TRBD2. V lost 5 bases, J lost 6 bases, and 8 bases stayed unmatched. This CDR3 contains 16 residues. Germline CDR1 is SGDLS and CDR2 is YYNGEE. The CDR3 protein is CASSPGTSGSSDTQYF. The CDR3 DNA follows: TGTGCCAGCAGTCCCGGGACTAGCGGGAGTTCGGATACGCAGTATTTT. Supplemented by reference TRBV9 and TRBJ2-3, the full variable domain reads DSGVTQTPKHLITATGQRVTLRCSPRSGDLSVYWYQQSLDQGLQFLIQYYNGEERAKGNILERFSAQQFPDLHSELNLSSLELGDSALYFCASSPGTSGSSDTQYFGPGTRLTVL.

The V and J genes are TRBV11-2 and TRBJ2-7, with D perhaps given as TRBD1 or TRBD2 (7 bases each). This CDR3 comprises 15 residues. Germline V gene sequence: CDR1 SGHAT, CDR2 FQNNGV. Trimming pared 3 bases from V and 5 bases from J, leaving 17 bases between. Written as DNA, the CDR3 is TGTGCCAGCAGCTTTGGCCAGGGGGGGGACGACGAGCAGTACTTC. It specifies CASSFGQGGDDEQYF. The whole variable domain, remainder taken from reference TRBV11-2 and TRBJ2-7, is EAGVAQSPRYKIIEKRQSVAFWCNPISGHATLYWYQQILGQGPKLLIQFQNNGVVDDSQLPKDRFSAERLKGVDSTLKIQPAKLEDSAVYLCASSFGQGGDDEQYFGPGTRLTVT.

The chain combines TRBV29-1 with TRBJ2-3; tentative D call: TRBD2 (5 bases). The CDR3 contains 14 residues. Trimming pared 5 bases from V and 5 bases from J, leaving 17 bases between. The germline V gene encodes CDR1 SQVTM and CDR2 ANQGSEA. The CDR3 here is CSVPSKPTVDTQYF. The CDR3, as DNA: TGCAGCGTTCCTAGCAAACCCACGGTAGATACGCAGTATTTT.